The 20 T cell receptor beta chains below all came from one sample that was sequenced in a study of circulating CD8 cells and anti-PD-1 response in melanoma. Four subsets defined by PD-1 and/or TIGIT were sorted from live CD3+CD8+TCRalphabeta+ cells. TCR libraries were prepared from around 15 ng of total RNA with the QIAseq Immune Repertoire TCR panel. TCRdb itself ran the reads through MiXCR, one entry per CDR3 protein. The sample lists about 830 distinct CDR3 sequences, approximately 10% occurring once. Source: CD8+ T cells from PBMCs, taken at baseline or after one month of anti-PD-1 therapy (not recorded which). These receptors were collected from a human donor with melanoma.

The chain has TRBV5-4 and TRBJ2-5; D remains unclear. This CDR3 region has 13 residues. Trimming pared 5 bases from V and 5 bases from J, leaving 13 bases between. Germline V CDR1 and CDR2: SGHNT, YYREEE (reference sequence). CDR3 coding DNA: TGTGCCAGCAGGGCATTAGGGCACGAGACCCAGTACTTC. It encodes CASRALGHETQYF.

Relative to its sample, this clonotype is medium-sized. The CDR3 is CSVEDRMNTEAFF. The DNA for the CDR3 is TGCAGCGTTGAAGACCGTATGAACACTGAAGCTTTCTTT. The rearrangement joins TRBV29-1 to TRBJ1-1; the D is unclear. Germline V lookup: CDR1 SQVTM, CDR2 ANQGSEA. The V end lost 0 bases, the J end lost 0 bases, and 5 bases lay between the germline ends. The CDR3 spans 13 residues.

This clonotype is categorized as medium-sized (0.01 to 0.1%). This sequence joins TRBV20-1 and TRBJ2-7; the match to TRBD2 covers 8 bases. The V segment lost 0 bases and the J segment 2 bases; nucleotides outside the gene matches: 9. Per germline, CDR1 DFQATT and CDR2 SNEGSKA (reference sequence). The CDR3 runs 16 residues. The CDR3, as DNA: TGCAGTGCTAGAGATGTCGGGGGGGCGCTCACCTACGAGCAGTACTTC. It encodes CSARDVGGALTYEQYF.

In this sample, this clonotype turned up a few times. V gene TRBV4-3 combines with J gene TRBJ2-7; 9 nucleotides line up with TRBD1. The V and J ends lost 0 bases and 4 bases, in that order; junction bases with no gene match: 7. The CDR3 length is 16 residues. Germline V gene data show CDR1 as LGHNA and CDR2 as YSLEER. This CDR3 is CASSQDAIGQGYEQYF. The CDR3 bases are TGCGCCAGCAGCCAAGACGCCATAGGACAGGGGTACGAGCAGTACTTC.

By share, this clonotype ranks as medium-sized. The CDR3 sequence is CASSFAGGADTQYF. CDR3 coding DNA: TGTGCCAGCAGTTTTGCTGGGGGGGCAGATACGCAGTATTTT. V is TRBV12-3 or TRBV12-4 and J is TRBJ2-3; 7 bases map to TRBD2. The V gene end was trimmed by 3 bases and the J gene end by 4 bases; junction bases not matched to a gene: 4. This CDR3 spans 14 amino acids.

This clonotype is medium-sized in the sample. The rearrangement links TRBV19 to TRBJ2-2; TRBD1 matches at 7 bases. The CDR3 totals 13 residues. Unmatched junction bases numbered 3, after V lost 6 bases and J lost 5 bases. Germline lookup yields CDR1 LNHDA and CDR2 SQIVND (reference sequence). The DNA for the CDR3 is TGTGCCAGTAGCTACAGGGGTACCGGGGAGCTGTTTTTT. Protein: CASSYRGTGELFF.

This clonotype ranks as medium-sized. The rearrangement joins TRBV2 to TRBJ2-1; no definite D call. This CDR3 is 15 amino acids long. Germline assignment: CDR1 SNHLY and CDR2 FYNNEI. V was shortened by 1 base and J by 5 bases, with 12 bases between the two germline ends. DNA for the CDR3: TGTGCCAGCAGTGAAGTTGTCCTTCAGCACAATGAGCAGTTCTTC. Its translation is CASSEVVLQHNEQFF. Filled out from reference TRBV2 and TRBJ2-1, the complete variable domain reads EPEVTQTPSHQVTQMGQEVILRCVPISNHLYFYWYRQILGQKVEFLVSFYNNEISEKSEIFDDQFSVERPDGSNFTLKIRSTKLEDSAMYFCASSEVVLQHNEQFFGPGTRLTVL.

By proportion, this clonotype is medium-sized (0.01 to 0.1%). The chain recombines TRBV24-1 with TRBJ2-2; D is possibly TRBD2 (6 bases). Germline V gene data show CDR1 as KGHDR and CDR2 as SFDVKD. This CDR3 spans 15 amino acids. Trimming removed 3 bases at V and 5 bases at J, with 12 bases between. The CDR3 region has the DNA TGTGCCACCAGTGATGAGGACTACCCGACCGGGGAGCTGTTTTTT. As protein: CATSDEDYPTGELFF.

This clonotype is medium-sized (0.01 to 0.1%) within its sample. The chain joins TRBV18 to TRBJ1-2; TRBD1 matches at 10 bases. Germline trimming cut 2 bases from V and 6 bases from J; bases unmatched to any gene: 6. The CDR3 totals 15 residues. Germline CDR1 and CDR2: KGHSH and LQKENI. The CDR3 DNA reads TGTGCCAGCTCACCAGGCGGGACAGGGGTCGATGGCTACACCTTC. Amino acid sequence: CASSPGGTGVDGYTF.

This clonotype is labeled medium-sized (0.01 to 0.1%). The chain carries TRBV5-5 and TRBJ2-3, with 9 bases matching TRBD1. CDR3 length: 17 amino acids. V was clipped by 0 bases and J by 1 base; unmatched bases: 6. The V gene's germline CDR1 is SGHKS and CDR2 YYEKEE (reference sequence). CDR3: CASSLAWTGAGTDTQYF. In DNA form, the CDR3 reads TGTGCCAGCAGCTTGGCTTGGACAGGGGCGGGCACAGATACGCAGTATTTT.

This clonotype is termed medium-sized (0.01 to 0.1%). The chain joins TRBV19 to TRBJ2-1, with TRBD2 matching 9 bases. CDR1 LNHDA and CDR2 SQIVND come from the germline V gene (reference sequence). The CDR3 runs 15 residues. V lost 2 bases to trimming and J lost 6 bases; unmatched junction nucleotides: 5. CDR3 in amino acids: CASSIFGGGGNEQFF. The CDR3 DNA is TGTGCCAGTAGTATATTTGGCGGGGGGGGCAATGAGCAGTTCTTC. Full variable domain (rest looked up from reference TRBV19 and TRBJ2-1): DGGITQSPKYLFRKEGQNVTLSCEQNLNHDAMYWYRQDPGQGLRLIYYSQIVNDFQKGDIAEGYSVSREKKESFPLTVTSAQKNPTAFYLCASSIFGGGGNEQFFGPGTRLTVL.

The chain's CDR3 is CASRATSGGWRDATNEKLFF. CDR3 nucleotide sequence: TGTGCCAGCAGAGCTACCTCAGGAGGATGGAGGGATGCAACTAATGAAAAACTGTTTTTT. This sequence joins TRBV27 and TRBJ1-4, with D unclear. Germline V gives CDR1 MNHEY, CDR2 SMNVEV (reference sequence). The V end lost 6 bases, the J end lost 0 bases, and 26 bases lay between the germline ends. CDR3 length: 20 amino acids.

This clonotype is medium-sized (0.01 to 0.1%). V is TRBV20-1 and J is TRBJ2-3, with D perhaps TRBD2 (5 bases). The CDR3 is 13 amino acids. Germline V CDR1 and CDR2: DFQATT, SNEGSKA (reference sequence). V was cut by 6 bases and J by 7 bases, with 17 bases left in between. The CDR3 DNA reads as TGCAGTGCCCAAGGGTGGGAGAGGAATACGCAGTATTTT. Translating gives CSAQGWERNTQYF.

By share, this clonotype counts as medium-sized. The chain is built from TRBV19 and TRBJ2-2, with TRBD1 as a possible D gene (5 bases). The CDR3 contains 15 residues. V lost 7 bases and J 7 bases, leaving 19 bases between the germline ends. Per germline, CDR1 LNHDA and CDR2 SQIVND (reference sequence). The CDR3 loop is CASTVDARVVGELFF. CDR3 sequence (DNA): TGTGCCAGTACCGTAGACGCCAGGGTTGTCGGGGAGCTGTTTTTT.

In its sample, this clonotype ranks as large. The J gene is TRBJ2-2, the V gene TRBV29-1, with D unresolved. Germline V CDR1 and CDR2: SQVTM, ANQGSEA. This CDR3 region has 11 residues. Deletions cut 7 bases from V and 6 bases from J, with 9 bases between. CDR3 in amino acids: CSARQSGELFF. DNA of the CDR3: TGCAGCGCCCGTCAGTCCGGGGAGCTGTTTTTT.

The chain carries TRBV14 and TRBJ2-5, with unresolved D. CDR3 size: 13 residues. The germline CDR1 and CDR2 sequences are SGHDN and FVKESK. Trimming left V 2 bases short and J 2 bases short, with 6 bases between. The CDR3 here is CASSQLAQETQYF. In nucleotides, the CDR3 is TGTGCCAGCAGCCAATTAGCTCAAGAGACCCAGTACTTC. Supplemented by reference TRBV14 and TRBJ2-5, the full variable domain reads EAGVTQFPSHSVIEKGQTVTLRCDPISGHDNLYWYRRVMGKEIKFLLHFVKESKQDESGMPNNRFLAERTGGTYSTLKVQPAELEDSGVYFCASSQLAQETQYFGPGTRLLVL.

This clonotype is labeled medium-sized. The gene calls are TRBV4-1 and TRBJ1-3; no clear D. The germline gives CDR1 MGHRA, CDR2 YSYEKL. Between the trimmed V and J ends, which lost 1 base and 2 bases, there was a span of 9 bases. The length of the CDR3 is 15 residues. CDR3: CASSQVRGTGNTIYF. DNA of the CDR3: TGCGCCAGCAGCCAAGTGCGGGGAACTGGAAACACCATATATTTT.

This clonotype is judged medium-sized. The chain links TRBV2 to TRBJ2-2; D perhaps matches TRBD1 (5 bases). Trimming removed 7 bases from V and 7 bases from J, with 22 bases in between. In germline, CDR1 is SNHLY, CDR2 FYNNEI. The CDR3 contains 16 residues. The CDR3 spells CASIPPRGSNGGELFF. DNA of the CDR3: TGTGCCAGCATTCCCCCAAGGGGCAGCAACGGCGGGGAGCTGTTTTTT.

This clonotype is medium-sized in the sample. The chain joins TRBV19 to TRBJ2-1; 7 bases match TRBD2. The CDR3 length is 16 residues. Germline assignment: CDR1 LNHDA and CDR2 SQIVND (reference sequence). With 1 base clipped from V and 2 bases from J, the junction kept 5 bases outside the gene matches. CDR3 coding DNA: TGTGCCAGTAGTATAGTCCTAGCGGCCCCCTACAATGAGCAGTTCTTC. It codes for CASSIVLAAPYNEQFF.

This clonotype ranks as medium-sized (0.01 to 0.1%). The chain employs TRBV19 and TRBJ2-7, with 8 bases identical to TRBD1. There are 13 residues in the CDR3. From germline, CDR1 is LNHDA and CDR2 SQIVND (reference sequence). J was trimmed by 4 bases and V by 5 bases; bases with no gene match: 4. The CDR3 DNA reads TGTGCCAGTAGTCCCGGGACAGGTTACGAGCAGTACTTC. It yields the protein CASSPGTGYEQYF.